This passage covers 29 T cell receptor beta chains from one sample sequenced in a study of T cell responses to AZD1222 COVID-19 vaccine. Clones were read by immunoSEQ multiplex PCR, and TCRdb kept only the in-frame ones, dropping some. The profile shows roughly 150,000 clones, 90% to 95% of them singletons. The source was peripheral blood, collected on day 0 of AZD1222 vaccination. The receptors originated from an adult in good health.

This chain joins TRBV5-4 and TRBJ2-7; unclear D gene. This CDR3 comprises 12 residues. V was clipped by 1 base and J by 5 bases, with 7 bases between them. The V gene's germline CDR1 is SGHNT and CDR2 YYREEE (reference sequence). As DNA, the CDR3 is TGTGCCAGCAGCTTGCACCCCCACGAGCAGTACTTC. Translated: CASSLHPHEQYF.

This chain uses TRBV5-5 with TRBJ1-6; D not resolved. The V gene lost 0 bases and the J gene lost 5 bases, with 6 bases spanning the gap. The germline CDR1 and CDR2 sequences are SGHKS and YYEKEE (reference sequence). This CDR3 is built from 14 residues. DNA for the CDR3: TGTGCCAGCAGCTTGGAACAGAATAATTCACCCCTCCACTTT. Amino acid sequence: CASSLEQNNSPLHF.

V gene TRBV11-2 combines with J gene TRBJ2-7; D is undetermined. Trimming removed 5 bases from V and 3 bases from J, with 11 bases in between. This CDR3 has 13 residues. Germline CDR1 and CDR2: SGHAT and FQNNGV. CDR3 nucleotide sequence: TGTGCCAGCAGCCCATTATCACGCTACGAGCAGTACTTC. Amino acids: CASSPLSRYEQYF.

The chain recombines TRBV7-7 with TRBJ2-5; a weak D match, TRBD1 (6 bases). CDR1 and CDR2 (germline): SSHAT, FNYEAQ (reference sequence). Trimming stripped 2 bases from V and 5 bases from J, with 9 bases between. The CDR3 is 13 amino acids. As DNA, the CDR3 is TGTGCCAGCAGCTTAAGGGGGAAGGAGACCCAGTACTTC. As protein: CASSLRGKETQYF.

The chain employs TRBV7-2 and TRBJ2-3, with D tentatively TRBD1 (6 bases). The V end was cut by 1 base, the J end by 0 bases, with 11 bases between. Germline values: CDR1 SGHTA, CDR2 FQGNSA. This CDR3 has 16 amino acids. The CDR3 DNA follows: TGTGCCAGCAGCTTAGGGACAGTTAGGAGCACAGATACGCAGTATTTT. As protein: CASSLGTVRSTDTQYF.

This chain links TRBV19 with TRBJ1-2; D may be TRBD1 (6 bases). V lost 4 bases to trimming and J lost 8 bases, with 11 bases between them. In germline, CDR1 is LNHDA, CDR2 SQIVND (reference sequence). This CDR3 contains 12 residues. CDR3 bases: TGTGCCAGTAGTACCACAGGGAGCGGCTACACCTTC. It translates to CASSTTGSGYTF.

The chain carries TRBV11-3 and TRBJ2-5; D is possibly TRBD2 (6 bases). The germline CDR1 and CDR2 sequences are SGHNT and YENEEA. The germline V and J ends were trimmed by 4 bases and 5 bases, with 14 bases remaining between them. The CDR3 runs 14 residues. CDR3: CASSSGGPQETQYF. Here the CDR3 DNA reads TGTGCCAGCAGCTCAGGAGGGCCTCAGGAGACCCAGTACTTC.

The chain carries TRBV3-1 (or the pseudogene TRBV3-2) and TRBJ2-7, with D unclear. CDR3 length: 14 residues. V was cut by 0 bases and J by 1 base, with 7 bases left in between. In germline, CDR1 is LGHDT, CDR2 YNNKEL (reference sequence). CDR3 protein: CASSQEGASYEQYF. CDR3 nucleotide sequence: TGTGCCAGCAGCCAAGAAGGAGCTTCCTACGAGCAGTACTTC.

The chain uses TRBV7-8 and TRBJ2-1; 7 positions agree with TRBD1. This CDR3 is 13 amino acids long. V lost 1 base to trimming and J lost 13 bases; unmatched junction nucleotides: 7. Germline loops: CDR1 SGHVS, CDR2 FQNEAQ. The CDR3 DNA reads TGTGCCAGCAGCTTAGAAAACAGGGGCTTACAGTTCTTC. Translated, it gives CASSLENRGLQFF.

The chain is built from TRBV4-1 and TRBJ2-1; D possibly corresponds to TRBD1 (5 bases). There are 16 residues in the CDR3. Germline V gene sequence: CDR1 MGHRA, CDR2 YSYEKL. The germline V and J ends were trimmed by 4 bases and 8 bases, with 21 bases remaining between them. The CDR3 DNA follows: TGCGCCAGCAGCCGCACGAAGGACACCGGTTATGATGAGCAGTTCTTC. Its protein product is CASSRTKDTGYDEQFF.

The count of this clone is one. This chain links TRBV7-3 with TRBJ1-3; D gene unclear. The CDR3 has 13 amino acids. Germline V gene data show CDR1 as SGHTA and CDR2 as FQGTGA. The ends were cut back, 4 bases at V and 6 bases at J, with 10 bases in the middle. The CDR3 protein is CASSSTPENTIYF. The CDR3 DNA is TGTGCCAGCAGCTCTACGCCAGAAAACACCATATATTTT.

V and J are TRBV7-9 and TRBJ2-7, with 7 positions matching TRBD1. This CDR3 region has 14 residues. Germline CDR1 SEHNR, CDR2 FQNEAQ (reference sequence). The V and J ends lost 2 bases and 2 bases, in that order; junction bases with no gene match: 3. CDR3 DNA: TGTGCCAGCAGCTTACAGGGGGTGACCTACGAGCAGTACTTC. Translation: CASSLQGVTYEQYF.

This chain joins TRBV18 and TRBJ2-5, with 11 nucleotides matching TRBD2. J was trimmed by 4 bases and V by 1 base; bases with no gene match: 8. This CDR3 region has 17 residues. Germline V gene data show CDR1 as KGHSH and CDR2 as LQKENI. As DNA, the CDR3 is TGTGCCAGCTCACCACTACTACTAGCGGGGGACGGAGAGACCCAGTACTTC. Translation: CASSPLLLAGDGETQYF.

The chain has TRBV5-4 and TRBJ1-3; TRBD1 might be the D (6 bases). Germline CDR1 and CDR2: SGHNT and YYREEE (reference sequence). This CDR3 is 17 amino acids long. Trimming took 4 bases from V and 1 from J, leaving 18 bases between them. The CDR3 sequence: CASSPGAAGASGNTIYF. The CDR3 DNA follows: TGTGCCAGCAGCCCGGGGGCAGCGGGGGCTTCTGGAAACACCATATATTTT.

V gene TRBV12-5 combines with J gene TRBJ2-5; TRBD2 agrees at 14 bases. The J segment lost 4 bases and the V segment lost 4 bases, leaving 11 bases of the junction unmatched. The CDR3 spans 18 residues. The germline V gene encodes CDR1 LGHNT and CDR2 FRNRAP. CDR3 sequence (DNA): TGTGCTAGTGGTTCAACTACAGGGACTAGCGGGAGAGGAGAGACCCAGTACTTC. Encoded protein: CASGSTTGTSGRGETQYF.

This clone occurred once. The chain is built from TRBV29-1 and TRBJ2-7, with 10 bases identical to TRBD2. V gave up 8 bases and J gave up 4 bases; unmatched junction bases: 41. The CDR3 loop spans 24 amino acids. Germline V lookup: CDR1 SQVTM, CDR2 ANQGSEA. CDR3 protein: CSLRPGVPEAGGSSPETASYEQYF. The DNA for the CDR3 is TGCAGCCTACGGCCCGGAGTCCCTGAAGCGGGAGGGTCCTCCCCCGAGACGGCTTCATACGAGCAGTACTTC.

V gene TRBV12-3 or TRBV12-4 combines with J gene TRBJ2-7, with D perhaps TRBD1 (5 bases). Trimming removed 8 bases at V and 2 bases at J, with 10 bases between. The CDR3 consists of 12 residues. The CDR3 here is CASGRAPYEQYF. The DNA for the CDR3 is TGTGCCAGCGGCAGGGCCCCCTACGAGCAGTACTTC.

CDR3 sequence reads: CASNLDSSYNEQFF. CDR3 in DNA: TGTGCCAGCAACTTGGACAGCTCCTACAATGAGCAGTTCTTC. The chain joins TRBV2 to TRBJ2-1; possible D gene TRBD1, 6 bases. Germline V gene lookup returns CDR1 SNHLY and CDR2 FYNNEI. Trimming cost V 7 bases and J 0 bases, with 10 bases left between them. This CDR3 comprises 14 residues.

This clone was observed many times. The rearrangement uses TRBV15 and TRBJ1-1; unclear D gene. The CDR3 length is 14 residues. The V gene lost 7 bases and the J gene lost 1 base, with 13 bases spanning the gap. CDR1 is LNHNV, CDR2 YYDKDF, per germline (reference sequence). The CDR3 region is CATTSSGWNTEAFF. The DNA for the CDR3 is TGTGCCACCACGTCGTCGGGGTGGAACACTGAAGCTTTCTTT. The full variable domain, completed using reference TRBV15 and TRBJ1-1, is DAMVIQNPRYQVTQFGKPVTLSCSQTLNHNVMYWYQQKSSQAPKLLFHYYDKDFNNEADTPDNFQSRRPNTSFCFLDIRSPGLGDTAMYLCATTSSGWNTEAFFGQGTRLTVV.

The CDR3: CASSGSGTYEQYF. CDR3 DNA sequence: TGTGCCAGCAGCGGTAGCGGCACCTACGAGCAGTACTTC. V is TRBV2 and J is TRBJ2-7; perhaps TRBD2 as D (6 bases). This CDR3 region has 13 residues. Per the germline V gene, CDR1 is SNHLY and CDR2 is FYNNEI. V was pared by 6 bases and J by 2 bases, with 11 bases between.

V gene TRBV29-1 combines with J gene TRBJ1-2; D possibly corresponds to TRBD1 (6 bases). This CDR3 comprises 11 residues. Germline-derived CDR1 and CDR2 are SQVTM and ANQGSEA. V lost 5 bases to trimming and J lost 8 bases, with 12 bases between them. This CDR3 is CSVWGRDGYTF. CDR3 bases: TGCAGCGTTTGGGGGCGCGACGGCTACACCTTC.

The chain has TRBV7-8 and TRBJ1-5; possibly TRBD1 for D (5 bases). The germline V and J ends were trimmed by 2 bases and 2 bases, with 16 bases remaining between them. The CDR3 sequence is 17 residues long. Germline loops: CDR1 SGHVS, CDR2 FQNEAQ. The CDR3 spells CASSLIQGLNGNQPQHF. The CDR3 nucleotides read TGTGCCAGCAGCTTAATCCAGGGTCTCAATGGCAATCAGCCCCAGCATTTT.

The V call is TRBV5-6, the J call TRBJ2-7; tentatively, D is TRBD1 (5 bases). The CDR3 runs 13 residues. Germline V gene data show CDR1 as SGHDT and CDR2 as YYEEEE. Between the trimmed V and J ends, which lost 1 base and 3 bases, there was a span of 8 bases. The CDR3 bases are TGTGCCAGCAGCTTGACAGGCCTCTACGAGCAGTACTTC. Protein sequence: CASSLTGLYEQYF.

Regarding this clone: Germline is not matched at one junction end, which may reflect a read error. V is TRBV6-2 or TRBV6-3 and J is TRBJ2-7; TRBD1 agrees at 7 bases. This CDR3 region has 13 residues. The germline V gene encodes CDR1 MNHEY and CDR2 SVGEGT. CDR3 loop: CASSSGQTYEQCF. The CDR3 DNA reads as TGTGCCAGCAGTTCGGGACAGACCTACGAGCAGTGCTTC.

The gene calls are TRBV6-5 and TRBJ2-3; D may correspond to TRBD1 or TRBD2 (6 bases each). The ends were cut back, 7 bases at V and 7 bases at J, with 15 bases in the middle. CDR1 is MNHEY and CDR2 is SVGAGI in the germline V gene. CDR3 length equals 13 residues. CDR3 DNA: TGTGCCAGCACGGGGGCCTATGAGAATACGCAGTATTTT. Translated, it gives CASTGAYENTQYF.

The chain has TRBV11-2 and TRBJ2-7, with 8 bases fitting TRBD1. Germline values: CDR1 SGHAT, CDR2 FQNNGV. This CDR3 comprises 16 residues. Trimming took 4 bases from V and 5 from J; bases not matched to a gene: 13. The CDR3 DNA follows: TGTGCCAGCAGCTCTATCAAGCGGACAGGGTTGAACGAGCAGTACTTC. It encodes CASSSIKRTGLNEQYF.

This rearrangement joins TRBV7-2 to TRBJ1-4, with D uncertain. Trimming shortened V by 5 bases and J by 3 bases, and 7 bases separated the two germline ends. The length of the CDR3 is 13 residues. In germline, CDR1 is SGHTA, CDR2 FQGNSA. This chain's CDR3 is CASSPTPNEKLFF. CDR3 DNA: TGTGCCAGCAGCCCGACACCTAATGAAAAACTGTTTTTT. Drawing the rest from reference TRBV7-2 and TRBJ1-4, the complete variable domain is GAGVSQSPSNKVTEKGKDVELRCDPISGHTALYWYRQSLGQGLEFLIYFQGNSAPDKSGLPSDRFSAERTGGSVSTLTIQRTQQEDSAVYLCASSPTPNEKLFFGSGTQLSVL.

The chain recombines TRBV2 with TRBJ2-5; tentatively, D is TRBD1 or TRBD2 (6 bases each). Germline V gives CDR1 SNHLY, CDR2 FYNNEI. This CDR3 is 14 amino acids long. V lost 7 bases, J lost 1 base, and 13 bases lay in between. CDR3 in DNA: TGTGCCAGCAAGATTGGGGGGCCCCAAGAGACCCAGTACTTC. Its translation is CASKIGGPQETQYF.

The V call is TRBV9, the J call TRBJ1-2; a weak D match, TRBD1 (6 bases). Trimming pared 0 bases from V and 0 bases from J, leaving 12 bases between. Germline lookup yields CDR1 SGDLS and CDR2 YYNGEE. The length of the CDR3 is 16 residues. The CDR3 coding sequence is TGTGCCAGCAGCGTAGGCCTCAGGGGTCCTAACTATGGCTACACCTTC. Amino acids: CASSVGLRGPNYGYTF.